This T cell receptor (beta chain) was found in a study of blood T cells in healthy people across ages (dated by TCRdb to between 2014 and 2016). In terms of the full investigation: In model experiments, roughly one uniquely barcoded TCR beta cDNA molecule per two T cells was captured by template switching. Using the same blood draw, the study looked at two additional independent replicas of 1 million unique cDNA reads for two donors, one aged 18 to 30 and the other aged 80 or older. The study measured age-related changes in TCR beta repertoire diversity using deep sequencing normalized with unique cDNA molecular identifiers. Donors of different ages were randomly distributed across sequencing lanes to avoid experimental bias. The donors were divided into four age groups: young (average around 16 years), middle-aged (about 39), aged (under 70) and long-lived (about 84). The paper's findings and limits, for the study overall: The percentage of naive T cells measured by flow cytometry correlated strongly with observed TCR beta diversity. Because the CMV infection status of the donors was unknown, age-related changes in expanded clonotypes may potentially have been confounded. Conclusive comparison of naive and antigen-experienced compartments was prevented by the profiling of bulk unsorted PBMCs. Compared with the aged group, the long-lived group had more naive CD4+ T cells, fewer expanded clones and increased TCR diversity, suggesting age selection. Estimates of total diversity from one million sequenced T cells were regarded as lower bounds and underestimates. As age increased, observed TCR beta diversity per million T cells dropped in a roughly linear way, and a significant reduction was already evident by age 40.

Library creation used 5' RACE. Sequencing was carried out with an Illumina HiSeq 2500. A second PCR of 7 to 11 cycles was performed with a sample-barcoded 5' primer and a J-beta primer mix. A unique molecular identifier was introduced onto each TCR beta cDNA molecule by a template-switch 5' adaptor carrying 12 random nucleotides. Each sample yielded at least 2.5 million CDR3-containing paired-end reads. First-strand cDNA synthesis was performed from all RNA using the Mint cDNA synthesis kit, with priming by a TRBC-specific oligonucleotide. After uracil-DNA glycosylase treatment, a first 18-cycle PCR used universal primers M1SS and BC2_uni_R on all cDNA. The paper's processing steps were these. Normalization of each sample was performed by random selection of 1 million high-quality reads, each carrying a distinct molecular identifier. Instead of being binned into consensus sequences, reads with shared molecular identifiers were discarded. MiTCR, with a Q25 quality threshold and the strictest error-elimination algorithm, was used for CDR3 identification, clonotype clustering and error correction. A nonparametric unseen species model using Euler transformation provided a lower-bound estimate of total TCR beta diversity. In TCRdb, the public reads were trimmed at Q25 with fastp and aligned with MiXCR, with productive beta chains retained. Duplicate CDR3 protein sequences are folded into a single record with the most common DNA and genes. It is TCRdb's table, rather than the study itself, that gives the V and J calls and clone size. The sample table holds around 780,000 distinct CDR3 sequences, of which 45% to 70% were seen once. The ten most abundant clones make up around 24% of the sample.

Trimming costs V 2 bases and J 0 bases, and their ends lie 16 bases apart. Inclusive of the bounding cysteine and phenylalanine, the CDR3 is 19 residues long. Here the CDR3 DNA is all that survives: 57 bases in frame from base 1. CDR1 and CDR2 are read off the germline V gene as KGHDR and SFDVKD. Points on this clonotype: Its antigen remains undetermined. No base qualities exist here, and no much larger clone lies one base off it.

Donors were about 36 systemically healthy Caucasian individuals from Russia aged roughly 6 to 95 years. Ten milliliters of peripheral blood were drawn from each donor into EDTA-treated Vacutainer tubes. Ficoll-Paque density-gradient centrifugation was used to isolate PBMCs, with at least 6.5 million obtained per sample. Trizol reagent was used to extract total RNA from PBMCs, with at least 5.5 micrograms per sample. The percentages of naive CD45RAhigh/CD27high T cells were determined by flow cytometry on a PBMC aliquot from every donor. Input material: blood. The V gene is TRBV24-1 and the J gene is TRBJ2-6; TRBD1 is a possible D gene, resting on 5 matching bases. The clonotype was recovered from a man aged 40-55 years in good health. The nucleotide sequence is TGTGCCACCAGTGATTCTCGAGTGACAGCGCGCTCTGGGGCCAACGTCCTGACTTTC. Its product reads: CATSDSRVTARSGANVLTF.